Listed here are 13 T cell receptor beta chains from one sample, sequenced in a study of blood T cell repertoires in COVID-19. Produced via immunoSEQ multiplex PCR; TCRdb's table is partial and in-frame only. The repertoire consists of some 300,000 clones, with about nine tenths occurring once and the leading ten covering 1.5% to 2%. Sequencing was done on a sample of PBMCs or T cells enriched from blood (not recorded which). The receptors were sampled from a woman aged 40-49 years who had recovered from COVID-19.

The table lists this clone with a count of one. The rearrangement uses TRBV5-5 and TRBJ2-4, with D possibly being TRBD2 (7 bases). In germline, CDR1 is SGHKS, CDR2 YYEKEE (reference sequence). Deletions cut 3 bases from V and 6 bases from J, with 19 bases between. This CDR3 has 16 residues. The CDR3 nucleotides read TGTGCCAGCAGCTCACAGGGCGGGGGTAAAAGAAACATTCAGTACTTC. Translating gives CASSSQGGGKRNIQYF.

CDR3 nucleotides: TGTGCCAGCAGTTACTCGGGCGGGTTGGGCCGGACTGAAGCTTTCTTT. It is translated as CASSYSGGLGRTEAFF. The rearrangement joins TRBV6-5 to TRBJ1-1; D not certain. CDR1 MNHEY and CDR2 SVGAGI come from the germline V gene. The V and J ends lost 0 bases and 5 bases respectively, with 16 bases between them. The CDR3 extends over 16 amino acids.

The CDR3 region is CASTTMTGTPTFF. The CDR3 DNA reads TGTGCCAGCACCACAATGACCGGGACACCAACTTTCTTT. The chain has TRBV12-3 or TRBV12-4 and TRBJ1-1; perhaps TRBD1 as D (6 bases). The CDR3 is made up of 13 amino acids. The V and J ends lost 7 bases and 12 bases respectively, with 21 bases between them.

J is TRBJ1-5 and V is TRBV7-2; possible D gene TRBD1, 5 bases. Trimming took 4 bases from V and 0 from J, leaving 13 bases between them. The CDR3 consists of 16 residues. Germline V gene sequence: CDR1 SGHTA, CDR2 FQGNSA. The CDR3 DNA is TGTGCCAGCAGCTCAGGGTCCGGATATAGCAATCAGCCCCAGCATTTT. Encoded protein: CASSSGSGYSNQPQHF.

This chain connects TRBV12-5 to TRBJ2-1; weak D call: TRBD2 (6 bases). Per germline, CDR1 LGHNT and CDR2 FRNRAP. The V end was cut by 2 bases, the J end by 9 bases, with 17 bases between. CDR3 size: 15 residues. The CDR3 coding sequence is TGTGCTAGTGGTTTGACCGGGAGCACAAGGGGTGAGCAGTTCTTC. It encodes CASGLTGSTRGEQFF.

The V and J genes are TRBV19 and TRBJ1-5, with 9 bases fitting TRBD1. The trim removed 1 base at V and 7 bases at J, leaving 11 bases unmatched. The germline V gene encodes CDR1 LNHDA and CDR2 SQIVND (reference sequence). The CDR3 covers 17 residues. In nucleotides, the CDR3 is TGTGCCAGTAGTATAGTGGGCCTAACAGGGGGCGGGCAGCCCCAGCATTTT. This codes for CASSIVGLTGGGQPQHF.

The CDR3 DNA follows: TGTGCCAGCAGTGAAGAGTCAGGGGGCACTGAAGCTTTCTTT. Its translation: CASSEESGGTEAFF. The J gene is TRBJ1-1, the V gene TRBV2; 7 nucleotides match TRBD1. The CDR3 consists of 14 residues. The J segment lost 4 bases and the V segment lost 1 base, leaving 3 bases of the junction unmatched. Germline CDR1 SNHLY, CDR2 FYNNEI.

The chain couples TRBV5-1 to TRBJ2-1, with 10 nucleotides matching TRBD1. The germline V gene encodes CDR1 SGHRS and CDR2 YFSETQ. CDR3 length: 18 residues. With 6 bases clipped from V and 0 bases from J, the junction kept 12 bases outside the gene matches. The CDR3 region is CASTGTGALKSSYNEQFF. The CDR3 region has the DNA TGCGCCAGCACTGGGACAGGGGCTCTAAAAAGCTCCTACAATGAGCAGTTCTTC.

This clone came up a few times. V gene TRBV2 combines with J gene TRBJ1-1; perhaps TRBD1 as D (6 bases). The CDR3 sequence is 11 residues long. Germline lookup yields CDR1 SNHLY and CDR2 FYNNEI. Trimming removed 6 bases at V and 8 bases at J, with 10 bases between. CDR3 amino acids: CASRPGQEAFF. The CDR3 bases are TGTGCCAGCAGGCCCGGACAGGAAGCTTTCTTT.

The CDR3 sequence: CASSLWSTEAFF. In nucleotides, the CDR3 is TGTGCCAGCAGCTTGTGGAGTACTGAAGCTTTCTTT. The chain joins TRBV5-4 to TRBJ1-1; D is unresolved. CDR1 is SGHNT and CDR2 is YYREEE in the germline V gene (reference sequence). This CDR3 has 12 residues. V was shortened by 1 base and J by 5 bases, with 6 bases between the two germline ends.

The chain is built from TRBV5-1 and TRBJ1-1; 11 bases agree with TRBD1. The CDR3 runs to 19 residues. Trimming at V came to 0 bases and at J to 0 bases, leaving 10 bases not matched to a gene. The V gene's germline CDR1 is SGHRS and CDR2 YFSETQ. The CDR3 region has the DNA TGCGCCAGCAGCTTGGGGACAGGGGGCTCACAAGAGGTGAACACTGAAGCTTTCTTT. Translation: CASSLGTGGSQEVNTEAFF. Drawing the rest from reference TRBV5-1 and TRBJ1-1, the complete variable domain is KAGVTQTPRYLIKTRGQQVTLSCSPISGHRSVSWYQQTPGQGLQFLFEYFSETQRNKGNFPGRFSGRQFSNSRSEMNVSTLELGDSALYLCASSLGTGGSQEVNTEAFFGQGTRLTVV.

In DNA form, the CDR3 reads TGCGCCAGCAGCCAGACAGGGGGAATATCAGCGACCCAGCATTTT. The encoded protein is CASSQTGGISATQHF. The chain has TRBV4-1 and TRBJ1-5, with 9 bases fitting TRBD1. Germline V CDR1 and CDR2: MGHRA, YSYEKL. The CDR3 length is 15 residues. The junction had 11 bases not matched to a gene; V was cut back by 3 bases and J by 11 bases.

The chain recombines TRBV28 with TRBJ1-6; D ambiguous. Germline values: CDR1 MDHEN, CDR2 SYDVKM. The CDR3 contains 12 residues. Trimming shortened V by 6 bases and J by 11 bases, and 11 bases separated the two germline ends. For the CDR3, the DNA is TGTGCCAGCAGCCTATTGGGCCCACCCCTCCACTTT. Residues: CASSLLGPPLHF. Variable domain in full (rest from reference TRBV28 and TRBJ1-6): DVKVTQSSRYLVKRTGEKVFLECVQDMDHENMFWYRQDPGLGLRLIYFSYDVKMKEKGDIPEGYSVSREKKERFSLILESASTNQTSMYLCASSLLGPPLHFGNGTRLTVT.